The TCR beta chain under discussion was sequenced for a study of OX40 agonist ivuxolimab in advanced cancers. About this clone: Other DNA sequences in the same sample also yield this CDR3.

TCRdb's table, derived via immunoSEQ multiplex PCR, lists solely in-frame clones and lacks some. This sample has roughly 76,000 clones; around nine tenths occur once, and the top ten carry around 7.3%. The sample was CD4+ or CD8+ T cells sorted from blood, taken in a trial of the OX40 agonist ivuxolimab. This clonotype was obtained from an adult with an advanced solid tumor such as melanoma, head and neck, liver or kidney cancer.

The CDR3 loop is CASSLAGDGYTF. The CDR3 DNA reads as TGCGCCAGCAGCTTGGCCGGGGATGGCTACACCTTC. This chain connects TRBV5-1 to TRBJ1-2; the D is unclear. This CDR3 contains 12 residues. With 0 bases removed from V and 6 bases from J, the gap between germline ends came to 6 bases. Germline assignment: CDR1 SGHRS and CDR2 YFSETQ.